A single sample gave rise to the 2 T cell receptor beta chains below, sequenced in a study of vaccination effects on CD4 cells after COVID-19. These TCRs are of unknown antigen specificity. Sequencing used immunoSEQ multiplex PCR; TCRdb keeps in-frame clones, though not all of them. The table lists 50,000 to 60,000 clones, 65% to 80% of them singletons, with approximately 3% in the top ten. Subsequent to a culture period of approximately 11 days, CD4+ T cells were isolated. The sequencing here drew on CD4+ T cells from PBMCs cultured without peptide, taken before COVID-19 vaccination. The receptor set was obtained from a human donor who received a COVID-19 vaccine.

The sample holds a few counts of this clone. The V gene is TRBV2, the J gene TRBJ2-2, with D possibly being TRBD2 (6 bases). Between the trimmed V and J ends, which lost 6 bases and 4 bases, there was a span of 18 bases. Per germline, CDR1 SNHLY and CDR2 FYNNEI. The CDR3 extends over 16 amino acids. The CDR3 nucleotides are TGTGCCAGCAGCCGGGACTCGCCGTCGGGCACCGGGGAGCTGTTTTTT. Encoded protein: CASSRDSPSGTGELFF.

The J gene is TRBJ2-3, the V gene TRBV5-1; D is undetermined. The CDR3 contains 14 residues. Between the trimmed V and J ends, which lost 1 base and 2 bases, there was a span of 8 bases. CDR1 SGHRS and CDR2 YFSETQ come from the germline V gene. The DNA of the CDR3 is TGCGCCAGCAGCTTGTACAGCCTCACAGATACGCAGTATTTT. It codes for CASSLYSLTDTQYF.